This T cell receptor beta chain was identified in a study of blood T cell repertoires in COVID-19. About the research overall: T cells, B-cell-depleted T cells, or PBMCs provided the cDNA or gDNA that served as material.

Trimming shortened V by 1 base and J by 10 bases, and 11 bases separated the two germline ends. Germline CDR1 GTSNPN, CDR2 SVGIG (reference sequence). CDR3 length equals 13 residues. Profiling relied on immunoSEQ multiplex PCR, and the TCRdb table lists in-frame clones only, not all of them. The data show nearly 350,000 clones, roughly nine tenths seen once. V and J are TRBV30 and TRBJ1-6, with D uncertain. The specimen sequenced was PBMCs or T cells enriched from blood (not recorded which). The TCR sequence derives from a young woman who had recovered from COVID-19. The DNA for the CDR3 is TGTGCCTGGAGTGATCGAGGTGACTCACCCCTCCACTTT. It is translated as CAWSDRGDSPLHF. Combining the CDR3 with reference TRBV30 and TRBJ1-6 gives the whole variable domain SQTIHQWPATLVQPVGSPLSLECTVEGTSNPNLYWYRQAAGRGLQLLFYSVGIGQISSEVPQNLSASRPQDRQFILSSKKLLLSDSGFYLCAWSDRGDSPLHFGNGTRLTVT.